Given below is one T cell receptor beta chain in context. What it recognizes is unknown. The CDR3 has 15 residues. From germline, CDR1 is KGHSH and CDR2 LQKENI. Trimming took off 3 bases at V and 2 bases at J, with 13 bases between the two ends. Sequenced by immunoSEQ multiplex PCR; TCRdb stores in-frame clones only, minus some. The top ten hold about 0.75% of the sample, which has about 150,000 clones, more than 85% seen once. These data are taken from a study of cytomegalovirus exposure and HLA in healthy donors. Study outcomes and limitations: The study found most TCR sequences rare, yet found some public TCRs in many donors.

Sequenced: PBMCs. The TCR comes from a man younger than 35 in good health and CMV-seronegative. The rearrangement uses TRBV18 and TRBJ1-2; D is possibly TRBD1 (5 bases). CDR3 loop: CASSPRREGNYGYTF. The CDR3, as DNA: TGTGCCAGCTCACCGCGCCGGGAGGGGAACTATGGCTACACCTTC.